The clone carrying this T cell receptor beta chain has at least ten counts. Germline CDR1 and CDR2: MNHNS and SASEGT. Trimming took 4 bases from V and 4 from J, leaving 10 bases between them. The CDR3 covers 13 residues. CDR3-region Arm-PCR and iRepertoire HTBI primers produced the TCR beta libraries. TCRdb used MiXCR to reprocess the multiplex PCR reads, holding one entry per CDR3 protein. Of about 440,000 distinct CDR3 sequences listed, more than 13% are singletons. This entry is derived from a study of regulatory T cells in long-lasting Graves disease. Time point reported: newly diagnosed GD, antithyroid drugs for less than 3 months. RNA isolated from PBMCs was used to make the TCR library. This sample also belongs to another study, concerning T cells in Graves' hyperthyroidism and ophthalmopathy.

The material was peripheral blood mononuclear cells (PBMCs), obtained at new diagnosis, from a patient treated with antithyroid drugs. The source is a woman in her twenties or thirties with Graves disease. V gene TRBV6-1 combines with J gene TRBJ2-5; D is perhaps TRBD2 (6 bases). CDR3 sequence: CASSAQGGETQYF. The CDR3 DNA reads TGTGCCAGCAGTGCCCAGGGAGGAGAGACCCAGTACTTC.